These T cell receptor beta chains were read from a single sample in a study of OX40 agonist ivuxolimab in advanced cancers. Sequencing used immunoSEQ multiplex PCR; TCRdb keeps in-frame clones, though not all of them. The sample shows about 62,000 clones, about 80% of them seen only once. Material: CD4+ or CD8+ T cells sorted from blood, obtained in a trial of the OX40 agonist ivuxolimab. These receptors all come from an adult with an advanced solid tumor such as melanoma, head and neck, liver or kidney cancer. The CDR3 runs from the conserved cysteine through the conserved F or W. Fields, in order: V gene, J gene, clone size, D gene, CDR3 protein, CDR3 DNA. D genes are given only for firm matches. Where a row states a size, it is once, few, many or the class of an expanded clone; other rows omit it.

V: TRBV5-4; J: TRBJ1-6; size: .; D: TRBD1; CDR3: CASADRDQGYNSPLHF; DNA: TGTGCCAGCGCTGACAGGGACCAGGGGTATAATTCACCCCTCCACTTT
V: TRBV19; J: TRBJ1-6; size: few; D: .; CDR3: CASRSEQGISPLHF; DNA: TGTGCCAGTAGATCCGAACAGGGAATTTCACCCCTCCACTTT
V: TRBV5-1; J: TRBJ2-3; size: once; D: .; CDR3: CASSLGPVRLNTDTQYF; DNA: TGCGCCAGCAGCTTGGGCCCAGTTCGACTGAACACAGATACGCAGTATTTT
V: TRBV21-1; J: TRBJ1-5; size: .; D: .; CDR3: CASSGPYIDTYSNQPQHF; DNA: TGTGCCAGCAGCGGACCTTATATAGACACTTATAGCAATCAGCCCCAGCATTTT
V: TRBV5-4; J: TRBJ2-5; size: .; D: .; CDR3: CASSPGQTQETQYF; DNA: TGTGCCAGCAGCCCCGGGCAGACCCAAGAGACCCAGTACTTC
V: TRBV15; J: TRBJ2-6; size: .; D: .; CDR3: CATSRASGANVLTF; DNA: TGTGCCACCAGCAGGGCCTCTGGGGCCAACGTCCTGACTTTC
V: TRBV5-1; J: TRBJ1-4; size: .; D: .; CDR3: CASSLEGGEKLFF; DNA: TGCGCCAGCAGCTTGGAGGGGGGCGAAAAACTGTTTTTT
V: TRBV5-4; J: TRBJ1-1; size: once; D: TRBD1; CDR3: CAYGGGTGGVWTEAFF; DNA: TGTGCTTACGGGGGCGGGACAGGGGGAGTTTGGACTGAAGCTTTCTTT
V: TRBV9; J: TRBJ2-3; size: .; D: TRBD2; CDR3: CASSRSAGARGTDTQYF; DNA: TGTGCCAGCAGCCGGAGTGCGGGAGCGAGAGGCACAGATACGCAGTATTTT
V: TRBV5-1; J: TRBJ2-2; size: .; D: .; CDR3: CASSFRGENTGELFF; DNA: TGCGCCAGCAGCTTCAGAGGGGAGAACACCGGGGAGCTGTTTTTT
V: TRBV19; J: TRBJ2-2; size: .; D: .; CDR3: CASSIPRTGELFF; DNA: TGTGCCAGTAGTATTCCCAGGACAGGGGAGCTGTTTTTT
V: TRBV18; J: TRBJ2-5; size: .; D: .; CDR3: CASSPSSETQYF; DNA: TGTGCCAGCTCACCATCGTCGGAGACCCAGTACTTC
V: TRBV5-1; J: TRBJ1-2; size: few; D: .; CDR3: CASSLNWQGSGYTF; DNA: TGCGCCAGCAGTCTAAACTGGCAGGGCTCGGGCTACACCTTC
V: TRBV6-6; J: TRBJ1-2; size: .; D: .; CDR3: CASRQGLGYGYTF; DNA: TGTGCCAGCAGGCAGGGGCTGGGCTATGGCTACACCTTC
V: TRBV10-3; J: TRBJ1-2; size: few; D: TRBD1; CDR3: CAISESMRQGAYYGYTF; DNA: TGTGCCATCAGTGAGTCGATGAGGCAGGGGGCCTACTATGGCTACACCTTC
V: TRBV18; J: TRBJ2-5; size: .; D: .; CDR3: CASSPSWGKETQYF; DNA: TGTGCCAGCTCACCCTCTTGGGGTAAAGAGACCCAGTACTTC
V: TRBV19; J: TRBJ2-5; size: once; D: .; CDR3: CASSSYRVQETQYF; DNA: TGTGCCAGTAGTTCCTACAGGGTCCAAGAGACCCAGTACTTC
V: TRBV6-5; J: TRBJ1-2; size: .; D: .; CDR3: CASSPQGIPNYGYTF; DNA: TGTGCCAGCAGTCCCCAAGGGATCCCAAACTATGGCTACACCTTC
V: TRBV5-1; J: TRBJ2-5; size: .; D: .; CDR3: CASSLGGPQETQYF; DNA: TGCGCCAGCAGCCTGGGAGGCCCCCAAGAGACCCAGTACTTC